This note documents a single T cell receptor beta chain sequence. The CDR3 has 17 residues. Trimming left V 5 bases short and J 4 bases short, with 18 bases between. The germline V gene encodes CDR1 LNHDA and CDR2 SQIVND (reference sequence). The method was immunoSEQ multiplex PCR; TCRdb's version includes in-frame clones alone and lacks a portion of them. The sample records approximately 500,000 clones, roughly 89% being singletons. The Seattle patients joined while their infection was active and were tracked longitudinally afterward. This sample was taken from a study of blood T cell repertoires in COVID-19. Study background: The samples span acute and convalescent COVID-19 from the United States, Italy and Spain.

The source material was peripheral blood. This receptor was taken from a man in his late teens or twenties with COVID-19, enrolled during active disease. The chain has TRBV19 and TRBJ2-6; perhaps TRBD1 as D (6 bases). CDR3 amino acids: CASSAGTRYSGANVLTF. The CDR3 DNA reads as TGTGCCAGTAGTGCCGGGACAAGGTACTCCGGGGCCAACGTCCTGACTTTC.